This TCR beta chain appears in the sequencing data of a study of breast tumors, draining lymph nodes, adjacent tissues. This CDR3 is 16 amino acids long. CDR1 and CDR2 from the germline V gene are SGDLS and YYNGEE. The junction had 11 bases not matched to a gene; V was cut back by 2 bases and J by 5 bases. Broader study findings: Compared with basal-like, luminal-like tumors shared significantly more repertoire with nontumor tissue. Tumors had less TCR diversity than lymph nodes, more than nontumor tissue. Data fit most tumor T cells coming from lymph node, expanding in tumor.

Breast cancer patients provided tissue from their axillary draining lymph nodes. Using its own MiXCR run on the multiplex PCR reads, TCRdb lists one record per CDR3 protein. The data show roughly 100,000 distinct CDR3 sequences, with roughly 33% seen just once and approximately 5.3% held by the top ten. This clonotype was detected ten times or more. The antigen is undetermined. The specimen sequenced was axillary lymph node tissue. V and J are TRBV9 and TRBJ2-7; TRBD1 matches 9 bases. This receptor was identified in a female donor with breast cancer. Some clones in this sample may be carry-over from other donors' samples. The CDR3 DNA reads TGTGCCAGCAGCGTTGGGACAGGGACCGTCGGCGACGAGCAGTACTTC. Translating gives CASSVGTGTVGDEQYF.